The clone carrying this T cell receptor (beta chain) was detected ten times or more. This CDR3 has 14 amino acids. V gave up 6 bases and J gave up 9 bases, with 20 bases separating them. Germline CDR1 is DFQATT and CDR2 is SNEGSKA (reference sequence). This record belongs to a study of early T cells in non-severe SARS-CoV-2 infection. TCRdb fed the 5' RACE reads into MiXCR, producing one record per CDR3 protein. The profile shows 65,000 to 95,000 distinct CDR3 sequences, 5% of them singletons. This receptor was identified in an adult who was a healthcare worker with PCR-confirmed SARS-CoV-2 infection or an uninfected control (not recorded which). This sample comprised whole blood, obtained at baseline. The J gene is TRBJ1-4, the V gene TRBV20-1; TRBD1 is a possible D gene (5 bases). The CDR3 coding sequence is TGCAGTGCACCTTTACGGGGGGTTTCCCAAAAACTGTTTTTT. Amino acids: CSAPLRGVSQKLFF.